This T cell receptor (beta chain) was profiled in a study of blood T cell repertoires in COVID-19. Across the study: COVID-19 samples collected from the United States, Italy and Spain covered acute and convalescent phases. PBMCs, B-cell-depleted T cells, or T cells were the source of the cDNA or gDNA that made up the material.

It was during active infection that Seattle patients were enrolled and then longitudinally followed. In the study's own analysis: Estimation of nucleated cell counts relied on the amplification of reference gene primers. Sequencing was performed with immunoSEQ multiplex PCR; in TCRdb, only in-frame clones are kept and a portion is missing. The DNA gave D and trimming, while V, J and clone size come from that table. The profile shows around 310,000 clones, 90% of them singletons. Trimming pared 3 bases from V and 7 bases from J, leaving 21 bases between. Germline V gives CDR1 DFQATT, CDR2 SNEGSKA (reference sequence). This CDR3 comprises 15 residues.

This receptor was identified in a woman between 40 and 55 years old with COVID-19, enrolled during active disease. The genes are TRBV20-1 and TRBJ1-2, with TRBD1 as a possible D gene (6 bases). Sequencing was carried out using peripheral blood. Written as DNA, the CDR3 is TGCAGTGCTAGTCCCGTCGACAGGCCGATCGGTGGCTACACCTTC. It translates to CSASPVDRPIGGYTF.